This is a list of T cell receptor beta chains from one sample in a study of cytomegalovirus exposure and HLA in healthy donors. The method was immunoSEQ multiplex PCR; TCRdb's version includes in-frame clones alone and lacks a portion of them. The table records approximately 160,000 clones, less than 90% of them present only once. The sequencing sample was made of PBMCs. The receptors stem from a boy between 2 and 10 years old in good health and CMV-seronegative. CDR3s include the opening cysteine and the closing phenylalanine or tryptophan. D genes are given only for firm matches. Size tells how often a clone was seen (once, few, many) or the class of an expanded clone, and some rows leave it out.

size	V	J	D	DNA	CDR3
once	TRBV6-1	TRBJ2-1	TRBD2	TGTGCCAGCAGAGAACTAGCGGGAGTTCTCTACAATGAGCAGTTCTTC	CASRELAGVLYNEQFF
-	TRBV19	TRBJ2-5	-	TGTGCCAGTAGTATTTCCTCGCGAGAGACCCAGTACTTC	CASSISSRETQYF
few	TRBV7-3	TRBJ1-1	-	TGTGCCAGCAGCTTAACGGGGGGGCGAATCACTGAAGCTTTCTTT	CASSLTGGRITEAFF
once	TRBV19	TRBJ2-2	-	TGTGCCAGTAGTGGTCTCAGCACCGGGGAGCTGTTTTTT	CASSGLSTGELFF
-	TRBV11-2	TRBJ2-7	TRBD1	TGTGCCAGCAGCTTAGACAAAACAGGGGCGCCCTACGAGCAGTACTTC	CASSLDKTGAPYEQYF
-	TRBV28	TRBJ1-2	-	TGTGCCAGCAGTTTCCCCCAGGGAGGGGCGGTCTATGGCTACACCTTC	CASSFPQGGAVYGYTF
-	TRBV12-5	TRBJ1-1	-	TGTGCTAGTGGTTTGGTTAGCGGTTCAGGTGAAGCTTTCTTT	CASGLVSGSGEAFF
-	TRBV27	TRBJ2-3	-	TGTGCCAGCAGTCCCTACCACACAGATACGCAGTATTTT	CASSPYHTDTQYF
-	TRBV27	TRBJ2-7	-	TGTGCCAGCAGTTTGGGCAGGGGAACCTACGAGCAGTACTTC	CASSLGRGTYEQYF
-	TRBV18	TRBJ2-7	-	TGTGCCAGCTCACCAGAGTTACCTTACGAGCAGTACTTC	CASSPELPYEQYF
-	TRBV6-5	TRBJ1-1	-	TGTGCCAGCAGTTACTCGGCGGGTGCCAACACTGAAGCTTTCTTT	CASSYSAGANTEAFF
few	TRBV4-1	TRBJ2-1	TRBD2	TGCGCCAGCAGCCAAGGGAGACTAGCGGACTACAATGAGCAGTTCTTC	CASSQGRLADYNEQFF
-	TRBV6-1	TRBJ2-1	TRBD2	TGTGCCAGCAGATTGGGCGGGAGGGCCTACAATGAGCAGTTCTTC	CASRLGGRAYNEQFF